Listed below are T cell receptor beta chains from one sample, sequenced in a study of shared clonotypes between healthy human individuals. Sequencing used immunoSEQ multiplex PCR; TCRdb keeps in-frame clones, though not all of them. The sample has 2 million to 2.5 million clones; 85% to 95% are singletons. The material sequenced was naive CD4+ T cells from PBMCs. These TCRs come from a young man in good health. Some clones in this sample may be carry-over from other donors' samples. Both conserved end residues are part of each CDR3. The D gene is left open where the match is weak. Clone size appears in some rows only: once, few, many, or a class for an expanded clone.

-	TRBV28	-	TRBJ1-1	TGTGCCAGCAGTCCCCCTCAGGTGCGGACTGAAGCTTTCTTT	CASSPPQVRTEAFF
-	TRBV27	-	TRBJ2-7	TGTGCCAGCAGTGTCCGGCCGGGGCCCTACGAGCAGTACTTC	CASSVRPGPYEQYF
TRBD2	TRBV28	-	TRBJ2-1	TGTGCCAGCAGGGGAGTTAGCGGGAGGCCCGGATCGCATTACAATGAGCAGTTCTTC	CASRGVSGRPGSHYNEQFF
-	TRBV6-6	-	TRBJ2-7	TGTGCCAGCAGTTACAACCCCCAGGGCACCTACGAGCAGTACTTC	CASSYNPQGTYEQYF
TRBD2	TRBV19	-	TRBJ2-3	TGTGCCAGTAGTAGTCAGCGGGAGGGCCGGGGTACGCAGTATTTT	CASSSQREGRGTQYF
-	TRBV5-1	-	TRBJ1-1	TGCGCCAGCAGCTTGTTAGCGACCCTGGGGAACACTGAAGCTTTCTTT	CASSLLATLGNTEAFF
-	TRBV7-9	-	TRBJ1-2	TGTGCCAGCAGCTTAGGCCCCATAATGGATGGCTACACCTTC	CASSLGPIMDGYTF
TRBD2	TRBV27	-	TRBJ2-2	TGTGCCAGCAGTTTAGGGACGGGTACTAGCGTGTTGCGGTCCCGGGGGTACACCGGGGAGCTGTTTTTT	CASSLGTGTSVLRSRGYTGELFF
TRBD1	TRBV5-1	-	TRBJ1-2	TGCGCCAGCAGCTTGGACATCAACAGGGGGCATAACTATGGCTACACCTTC	CASSLDINRGHNYGYTF
TRBD1	TRBV11-1	-	TRBJ1-4	TGTGCCAGCAGCTCGGGACAGCCAGACGAAAAACTGTTTTTT	CASSSGQPDEKLFF
-	TRBV5-1	-	TRBJ2-2	TGCGCCAGCAGCGTTCTCCCCGGCGGTACCGGGGAGCTGTTTTTT	CASSVLPGGTGELFF
-	TRBV6-1	-	TRBJ1-1	TGTGCCAGCAGACAGGGCGGCGCCACTGAAGCTTTCTTT	CASRQGGATEAFF
-	TRBV10-3	-	TRBJ1-1	TGTGCCATCAATCAGGGTGTCGGCACTGAAGCTTTCTTT	CAINQGVGTEAFF
TRBD2	TRBV7-7	-	TRBJ2-5	TGTGCCAGCAGCTCAACGATAGCGGGAGGGCAAGAGACCCAGTACTTC	CASSSTIAGGQETQYF
-	TRBV11-2	-	TRBJ1-4	TGTGCCACGAGCCGGGGCACTAATGAAAAACTGTTTTTT	CATSRGTNEKLFF
-	TRBV7-2	-	TRBJ2-5	TGTGCCAGCAGCCCTGGACCCGCGGGGGCGACGGGTGAGACCCAGTACTTC	CASSPGPAGATGETQYF
-	TRBV2	-	TRBJ1-1	TGTGCCAGCAGTTGGTCGTCCACGGGGGGCTCTGAAGCTTTCTTT	CASSWSSTGGSEAFF
TRBD2	TRBV5-4	-	TRBJ2-5	TGTGCCAGCAGCTTAGGACTAGCGGGAGGGCCGGAGACCCAGTACTTC	CASSLGLAGGPETQYF
TRBD1	TRBV7-2	-	TRBJ1-3	TGTGCCAGCAGCCCGCGGACAGGGAGTGACACCATATATTTT	CASSPRTGSDTIYF
-	TRBV6-6	once	TRBJ1-6	TGTGCCAGCAGTTACTCGACAGCAGCCAACTCACCCCTCCACTTT	CASSYSTAANSPLHF
-	TRBV2	-	TRBJ1-5	TGTGCCAGCAGTGCCATTGCTTCCAATCAGCCCCAGCATTTT	CASSAIASNQPQHF
-	TRBV2	few	TRBJ1-4	TGTGCCAGCAGTGAAACCGCTGATGAAAAACTGTTTTTT	CASSETADEKLFF
-	TRBV28	-	TRBJ2-1	TGTGCCAGCAGTTTGGGTTACAATGAGCAGTTCTTC	CASSLGYNEQFF
-	TRBV7-3	-	TRBJ2-7	TGTGCCAGCAGCTTTCGGGCCGGAGCAGGCCCCTACGAGCAGTACTTC	CASSFRAGAGPYEQYF
-	TRBV21-1	-	TRBJ2-3	TGTGCCAGCAGCAGACGTCCCGGGACTAGCGGGAGGCCGACCACAGATACGCAGTATTTT	CASSRRPGTSGRPTTDTQYF
-	TRBV9	-	TRBJ2-2	TGTGCCAGCAGCGTGTTTGTACAGGCGAACACCGGGGAGCTGTTTTTT	CASSVFVQANTGELFF
TRBD2	TRBV9	-	TRBJ2-1	TGTGCCAGCAGCGTAAGTTCGGGACTAGCGGCCTACAATGAGCAGTTCTTC	CASSVSSGLAAYNEQFF
TRBD1	TRBV28	-	TRBJ1-1	TGTGCCAGCAGGTCAGCGACAGGGGGGCTCACTGAAGCTTTCTTT	CASRSATGGLTEAFF
TRBD2	TRBV7-3	-	TRBJ2-5	TGTGCCAGCAGCTTAATCAGCGGGATAGGTGAGACCCAGTACTTC	CASSLISGIGETQYF
-	TRBV5-1	-	TRBJ1-2	TGCGCCAGCAGCTTGGAAGGGACTTCTGGCTATGGCTACACCTTC	CASSLEGTSGYGYTF
-	TRBV29-1	-	TRBJ2-7	TGCAGCGTTGGAAGGGACACCTACGAGCAGTACTTC	CSVGRDTYEQYF
-	TRBV27	-	TRBJ2-6	TGTGCCAGCAGTTTAAGGGCAGGGAGTAGCTCTGGGGCCAACGTCCTGACTTTC	CASSLRAGSSSGANVLTF
-	TRBV28	-	TRBJ1-1	TGTGCCAGTGTCATAGGGACTGAAGCTTTCTTT	CASVIGTEAFF
-	TRBV30	once	TRBJ1-5	TGTGCCTGGAGCGTAATGGGCCTGGGGACTTACAATCAGCCCCAGCATTTT	CAWSVMGLGTYNQPQHF
-	TRBV28	once	TRBJ1-5	TGTGCCAGCAGTTTAAGGGTGGGAACCTCCAATCAGCCCCAGCATTTT	CASSLRVGTSNQPQHF
-	TRBV6-1	-	TRBJ2-2	TGTGCCAGCAGTCTCCGGGGTGGGGGATATTTGGAGCTGTTTTTT	CASSLRGGGYLELFF
-	TRBV10-3	-	TRBJ2-7	TGTGCCATCAGTGAGTCGACCCCTCTAGGTCCTCCCTACGAGCAGTACTTC	CAISESTPLGPPYEQYF
TRBD2	TRBV19	-	TRBJ2-2	TGTGCCAGTAGTATAGCTAGCGGATACACCGGGGAGCTGTTTTTT	CASSIASGYTGELFF
TRBD1	TRBV27	-	TRBJ2-5	TGTGCCAGCAGTTTCAGGGGGCCCCAAGAGACCCAGTACTTC	CASSFRGPQETQYF
TRBD2	TRBV9	-	TRBJ2-5	TGTGCCAGCAGCGTAGAGGCTAGCGGGGGCCAAGAGACCCAGTACTTC	CASSVEASGGQETQYF
TRBD1	TRBV4-1	-	TRBJ2-2	TGCGCCAGCAGCCAGCCCGGGACAGGTTTTCTCACCGGGGAGCTGTTTTTT	CASSQPGTGFLTGELFF
-	TRBV25-1	-	TRBJ2-7	TGTGCCAGCAGTGGAGTCTACGAGCAGTACTTC	CASSGVYEQYF
-	TRBV4-1	-	TRBJ2-3	TGCGCCAGCAGCCAATCGGGGCCAGATACGCAGTATTTT	CASSQSGPDTQYF
TRBD2	TRBV5-1	-	TRBJ2-3	TGCGCCAGCAGCTTGACCCTAGCGGGAGGAGTGGCAGATACGCAGTATTTT	CASSLTLAGGVADTQYF
-	TRBV6-5	-	TRBJ1-3	TGTGCCAGCAGTTACTCGATCGGTGGAAACACCATATATTTT	CASSYSIGGNTIYF
-	TRBV6-6	few	TRBJ1-4	TGTGCCAGCAGTCTCGCAACTAATGAAAAACTGTTTTTT	CASSLATNEKLFF
TRBD1	TRBV19	-	TRBJ1-4	TGTGCCAGTAGGGCCAACAGGGGTCTTCCGGAAAAACTGTTTTTT	CASRANRGLPEKLFF
-	TRBV2	-	TRBJ2-7	TGTGCCAGCAGTGAGAGCAGAATCTACGAGCAGTACTTC	CASSESRIYEQYF
-	TRBV29-1	few	TRBJ1-1	TGCAGCGTTGAGGGGGTGGTGAACACTGAAGCTTTCTTT	CSVEGVVNTEAFF
-	TRBV7-2	once	TRBJ2-5	TGTGCCAGCAGCTGGTCGGGTCAAGAGACCCAGTACTTC	CASSWSGQETQYF
TRBD1	TRBV9	-	TRBJ2-1	TGTGCCAGCAGCCCAGGGGGGACAGGCTACAATGAGCAGTTCTTC	CASSPGGTGYNEQFF
TRBD1	TRBV28	-	TRBJ2-1	TGTGCCAGCAGTAGGACGGGACAGAACAATGAGCAGTTCTTC	CASSRTGQNNEQFF
-	TRBV19	-	TRBJ1-1	TGTGCCAGTAGTAGCCCTGTTAGGTATTCTGAAGCTTTCTTT	CASSSPVRYSEAFF
TRBD1	TRBV28	-	TRBJ2-1	TGTGCCAGCAGAAGCTCGGGGACAGGGGGGAATGAGCAGTTCTTC	CASRSSGTGGNEQFF